The T cell receptor beta chain under discussion was sequenced for a study of blood T cell repertoires in COVID-19. Study background: Nucleic acid was either cDNA or gDNA, and it came from T cells, B-cell-depleted T cells, or PBMCs.

The V end was cut by 3 bases, the J end by 2 bases, with 9 bases between. Germline V gene lookup returns CDR1 SGHVS and CDR2 FQNEAQ. The CDR3 has 14 residues. In the original analysis: Reference gene primer amplification yielded estimated nucleated cell counts. Produced via immunoSEQ multiplex PCR; TCRdb's table is partial and in-frame only. The DNA was the basis for D and trimming; V, J and clone size are from that table. Here the sample spans some 270,000 clones, under 90% being singletons. Material for sequencing was peripheral blood. The chain couples TRBV7-8 to TRBJ2-3; D call uncertain. The sequence came from a man aged 50-60 years with acute or convalescent COVID-19. The CDR3 sequence is CASSFDSNTDTQYF. The CDR3 coding sequence is TGTGCCAGCAGCTTTGATAGCAACACAGATACGCAGTATTTT.